The 10 T cell receptor beta chains below were found in one sample sequenced in a study of vaccination effects on CD4 cells after COVID-19. Sequencing followed a ViraFEST assay step that expanded antigen-specific CD4+ T cells with viral peptide pools. After roughly 10 days in culture, the CD4+ T cells were isolated. Participants received two doses of either the BNT162b2 or mRNA-1273 vaccine. Generated by immunoSEQ multiplex PCR, the TCRdb table keeps only in-frame clones and is missing some. In the table there are approximately 31,000 clones, approximately 72% of which are singletons. These TCRs' antigens remain unknown. The starting material was CD4+ T cells from PBMCs cultured with HCoV-229E spike peptides, obtained after COVID-19 vaccination. These receptors were collected from a human donor who received a COVID-19 vaccine.

The chain combines TRBV9 with TRBJ2-5, with 7 bases identical to TRBD1. The CDR3 extends over 15 amino acids. The V and J ends lost 2 bases and 4 bases, in that order; junction bases with no gene match: 8. Looked up from germline, CDR1 is SGDLS and CDR2 is YYNGEE. The CDR3 region is CASSVRTGGVETQYF. CDR3 sequence (DNA): TGTGCCAGCAGCGTGAGGACAGGTGGTGTAGAGACCCAGTACTTC.

The chain links TRBV7-8 to TRBJ1-2, with TRBD1 matching 7 bases. Germline V gene sequence: CDR1 SGHVS, CDR2 FQNEAQ. J was trimmed by 2 bases and V by 5 bases; bases with no gene match: 5. The CDR3 has 14 amino acids. The CDR3 here is CASSPDRPNYGYTF. CDR3 DNA sequence: TGTGCCAGCAGCCCGGACAGGCCGAACTATGGCTACACCTTC. The whole variable domain, filled in from reference TRBV7-8 and TRBJ1-2, reads GAGVSQSPRYKVAKRGQDVALRCDPISGHVSLFWYQQALGQGPEFLTYFQNEAQLDKSGLPSDRFFAERPEGSVSTLKIQRTQQEDSAVYLCASSPDRPNYGYTFGSGTRLTVV.

The V gene is TRBV3-1 (or the pseudogene TRBV3-2), the J gene TRBJ1-3, with 9 bases lining up with TRBD1. Germline V gene sequence: CDR1 LGHDT, CDR2 YNNKEL (reference sequence). The junction had 5 bases not matched to a gene; V was cut back by 0 bases and J by 5 bases. CDR3 length equals 16 residues. CDR3 loop: CASSQDLDRGRNTIYF. The CDR3 region has the DNA TGTGCCAGCAGCCAAGACCTCGACAGGGGGAGAAACACCATATATTTT.

This chain connects TRBV4-1 to TRBJ1-4; D not resolved. The CDR3 length is 15 residues. The germline V gene has CDR1 MGHRA and CDR2 YSYEKL. Trimming took 0 bases from V and 8 from J, leaving 13 bases between them. CDR3 protein: CASSQDPGIREKLFF. The CDR3 coding sequence is TGCGCCAGCAGCCAAGATCCGGGTATAAGAGAAAAACTGTTTTTT.

This rearrangement joins TRBV5-1 to TRBJ1-2; D is unresolved. Germline CDR1 SGHRS, CDR2 YFSETQ. The V gene lost 0 bases and the J gene lost 8 bases, with 14 bases spanning the gap. This CDR3 spans 14 amino acids. The CDR3 here is CASSLDRVADGYTF. DNA of the CDR3: TGCGCCAGCAGCTTGGATAGGGTGGCGGACGGCTACACCTTC.

The chain links TRBV27 to TRBJ1-1; no definite D call. CDR3 length: 14 residues. V was pared by 5 bases and J by 2 bases, with 12 bases between. The germline CDR1 and CDR2 sequences are MNHEY and SMNVEV (reference sequence). The CDR3 loop is CASSPWTDNTEAFF. In DNA, the CDR3 is TGTGCCAGCAGTCCGTGGACGGATAACACTGAAGCTTTCTTT.

V usage is TRBV6-1 and J usage is TRBJ1-1; a weak D match, TRBD1 (5 bases). The V end lost 1 base, the J end lost 9 bases, and 9 bases lay between the germline ends. CDR3 length: 12 residues. Germline CDR1 MNHNS, CDR2 SASEGT. This CDR3 reads CASSEGDSKAFF. For the CDR3, the DNA is TGTGCCAGCAGTGAAGGGGACTCTAAAGCTTTCTTT.

The V gene is TRBV6-5, the J gene TRBJ1-4, with D unclear. V gave up 2 bases and J gave up 5 bases, with 6 bases separating them. The CDR3 extends over 13 amino acids. Germline V gene lookup returns CDR1 MNHEY and CDR2 SVGAGI. The CDR3, as DNA: TGTGCCAGCAGTTACGACGGGAATGAAAAACTGTTTTTT. Its protein is CASSYDGNEKLFF.

The rearrangement joins TRBV30 to TRBJ1-1; TRBD1 matches at 8 bases. The V gene's germline CDR1 is GTSNPN and CDR2 SVGIG (reference sequence). The CDR3 is made up of 14 amino acids. Unmatched junction bases numbered 3, after V lost 3 bases and J lost 0 bases. The CDR3 is CAWRQGGMNTEAFF. Here the CDR3 DNA reads TGTGCCTGGAGACAGGGGGGGATGAACACTGAAGCTTTCTTT.

This clone was seen more than once but under ten times. CDR3 nucleotide sequence: TGCAGCGTTGACACGGGCATGAACACTGAAGCTTTCTTT. Protein product: CSVDTGMNTEAFF. The rearrangement links TRBV29-1 to TRBJ1-1; no clear D gene. V was clipped by 3 bases and J by 0 bases, with 8 bases between them. The CDR3 has 13 residues. The germline CDR1 and CDR2 sequences are SQVTM and ANQGSEA.